The sample holds one count of the clone carrying this T cell receptor (beta chain). Its antigen is unidentified. Given a much more abundant clone one base away, this may be a read error. This record belongs to a study of tumor-infiltrating lymphocytes in primary liver carcinoma. For the study at large: Samples produced roughly 3.65 to 7.5 million productive TCRbeta reads, comparable across tissue types. Study-level points and caveats: Among top clones, only about 7-25% appeared in all five tumor regions.

Unsorted bulk tissue of roughly 20-31 mg yielded co-extracted RNA and DNA. Surgical resection treated primary liver carcinoma in the patients. The CDR3 spans 15 residues. Germline assignment: CDR1 MDHEN and CDR2 SYDVKM. Starting from approximately 500 ng of total RNA, TCR beta cDNA was produced with a primer in the constant region. Three nested multiplex PCR rounds, a slightly modified ARM-PCR method, built the TCR beta libraries. A C-beta reverse primer was combined with TRBV1-TRBV30 forward primers in the first two PCR rounds, and each round had roughly 9 cycles. Each CDR3 protein gets one entry after TCRdb re-called the multiplex PCR reads with MiXCR. The table shows more than 75,000 distinct CDR3 sequences, with around 70% occurring only once.

The sample was liver tumor tissue from sampling region 1. Subset in this sample: tumor region T1, superior pole. V gene TRBV28 combines with J gene TRBJ2-7; 12 nucleotides line up with TRBD1. This TCR derives from a man aged 40-55 years with primary liver carcinoma and hepatitis B virus infection. The CDR3, as DNA: TGTGCCAGCAGTCTTCCGGGACAGGGGGCGTACGGGCAGTACTTC. It encodes CASSLPGQGAYGQYF.